Ten or more counts support the clone carrying this T cell receptor beta chain. The antigen is not known. This entry belongs to a study of blood T cells in healthy people across ages. The authors ran a second PCR of roughly 6 to 12 cycles using a sample-barcoded 5' primer and a J-beta primer mix. TCRdb processed the 5' RACE reads anew with MiXCR; each CDR3 protein has one entry. The sample consists of about 580,000 distinct CDR3 sequences, more than 45% of them appearing once. The study, taken as a whole, reports: Measured against age, TCR beta diversity per million T cells decreased in a roughly linear manner.

This clonotype originated in a man older than 75 in good health. Source material: blood.

The CDR3 here is CASSESVGRGEIQETQYF. DNA for the CDR3: TGCGCCAGCAGTGAGTCAGTGGGGCGGGGGGAAATTCAAGAGACCCAGTACTTC. The genes are TRBV10-1 and TRBJ2-5; 8 bases line up with TRBD2. Germline CDR1 is WNHNN and CDR2 is SYGVQD (reference sequence). The CDR3 runs 18 residues. V dropped 0 bases and J dropped 2; count of bases not matched to a gene: 11.